The 18 T cell receptor beta chains below were found in one sample sequenced in a study of identifying expanded T cells in peripheral blood. This table comes from immunoSEQ multiplex PCR, and its TCRdb copy is limited to in-frame clones, with some not included. The profile shows roughly 82,000 clones, about 83% of them singletons. The sample comprised blood. These receptors all stem from a person aged 18 to 75 in good health.

The chain carries TRBV7-9 and TRBJ1-1; D is uncertain. With 0 bases removed from V and 6 bases from J, the gap between germline ends came to 11 bases. The CDR3 is 14 amino acids. Germline V gene data show CDR1 as SEHNR and CDR2 as FQNEAQ (reference sequence). The CDR3 loop is CASSLAKGPAEAFF. The CDR3 DNA is TGTGCCAGCAGCTTAGCCAAAGGGCCCGCTGAAGCTTTCTTT.

V usage is TRBV10-2 and J usage is TRBJ1-1; 11 bases are a match to TRBD1. Germline V gene lookup returns CDR1 WSHSY and CDR2 SAAADI. The CDR3 is made up of 16 amino acids. Trimming cost V 6 bases and J 3 bases; bases outside gene matches: 9. CDR3 amino acids: CASRGDRGIGDTEAFF. The CDR3 coding sequence is TGCGCCAGCAGAGGGGACAGGGGGATCGGGGACACTGAAGCTTTCTTT.

The chain carries TRBV7-9 and TRBJ2-3, with 8 nucleotides matching TRBD2. CDR1 and CDR2 (germline): SEHNR, FQNEAQ (reference sequence). This CDR3 comprises 14 residues. V was clipped by 6 bases and J by 1 base; unmatched bases: 3. CDR3 protein: CASSKTSGTDTQYF. CDR3 nucleotide sequence: TGTGCCAGCAGTAAGACTAGCGGCACAGATACGCAGTATTTT.

The chain couples TRBV30 to TRBJ2-2; TRBD2 is a possible D gene (5 bases). V gave up 0 bases and J gave up 7 bases, with 9 bases separating them. Germline-derived CDR1 and CDR2 are GTSNPN and SVGIG (reference sequence). The CDR3 contains 13 residues. CDR3 coding DNA: TGTGCCTGGAGTGTCCTAGCTCGCGGGGAGCTGTTTTTT. Translation: CAWSVLARGELFF. Filled out from reference TRBV30 and TRBJ2-2, the complete variable domain reads SQTIHQWPATLVQPVGSPLSLECTVEGTSNPNLYWYRQAAGRGLQLLFYSVGIGQISSEVPQNLSASRPQDRQFILSSKKLLLSDSGFYLCAWSVLARGELFFGEGSRLTVL.

CDR3 coding DNA: TGCGCCAGCAGCTTGGTTGGCAATCAGCCCCAGCATTTT. It yields the protein CASSLVGNQPQHF. The chain combines TRBV5-1 with TRBJ1-5; D remains unclear. The germline CDR1 and CDR2 sequences are SGHRS and YFSETQ. Trimming removed 0 bases at V and 2 bases at J, with 3 bases between. The CDR3 has 13 amino acids.

The chain employs TRBV7-9 and TRBJ2-7, with 14 nucleotides matching TRBD2. With 3 bases clipped from V and 6 bases from J, the junction kept 4 bases outside the gene matches. Germline values: CDR1 SEHNR, CDR2 FQNEAQ (reference sequence). This CDR3 spans 15 amino acids. CDR3 region: CASSLMGLAGVEQYF. For the CDR3, the DNA is TGTGCCAGCAGCTTGATGGGACTAGCGGGAGTCGAGCAGTACTTC.

This chain connects TRBV28 to TRBJ1-3; D uncertain. In germline, CDR1 is MDHEN, CDR2 SYDVKM. The V and J ends lost 3 bases and 0 bases respectively, with 6 bases between them. The CDR3 runs 14 residues. The CDR3 loop reads CASSLSPSGNTIYF. For the CDR3, the DNA is TGTGCCAGCAGTTTGTCTCCCTCTGGAAACACCATATATTTT.

The chain uses TRBV28 and TRBJ1-1, with D tentatively TRBD1 (6 bases). Germline lookup yields CDR1 MDHEN and CDR2 SYDVKM. V lost 8 bases, J lost 1 base, and 14 bases lay in between. The CDR3 totals 14 residues. CDR3 residues: CASGHLQGNTEAFF. The CDR3 coding sequence is TGTGCCAGCGGTCATCTACAGGGGAACACTGAAGCTTTCTTT.

The genes are TRBV28 and TRBJ1-3; D may be TRBD1 (5 bases). V was cut by 5 bases and J by 1 base, with 9 bases left in between. This CDR3 is 14 amino acids long. The V gene's germline CDR1 is MDHEN and CDR2 SYDVKM. CDR3 region: CASSGGGSGNTIYF. CDR3 DNA: TGTGCCAGCAGTGGCGGGGGGTCTGGAAACACCATATATTTT.

The V gene is TRBV5-1, the J gene TRBJ2-3, with 9 bases lining up with TRBD2. This CDR3 has 16 amino acids. Germline loops: CDR1 SGHRS, CDR2 YFSETQ. The junction had 3 bases not matched to a gene; V was cut back by 0 bases and J by 1 base. The CDR3 loop reads CASSLEVAGGTDTQYF. CDR3 nucleotides: TGCGCCAGCAGCTTGGAGGTAGCGGGAGGCACAGATACGCAGTATTTT. Full variable domain (missing parts from reference TRBV5-1 and TRBJ2-3): KAGVTQTPRYLIKTRGQQVTLSCSPISGHRSVSWYQQTPGQGLQFLFEYFSETQRNKGNFPGRFSGRQFSNSRSEMNVSTLELGDSALYLCASSLEVAGGTDTQYFGPGTRLTVL.

This clone has just one count. The chain is built from TRBV19 and TRBJ1-1; TRBD1 agrees at 9 bases. This CDR3 spans 18 amino acids. J was trimmed by 0 bases and V by 9 bases; bases with no gene match: 17. The V gene's germline CDR1 is LNHDA and CDR2 SQIVND (reference sequence). CDR3 amino acids: CASKDIIGQGPMNTEAFF. The CDR3 coding sequence is TGTGCCAGCAAGGACATTATAGGACAGGGGCCTATGAACACTGAAGCTTTCTTT.

The rearrangement joins TRBV5-1 to TRBJ2-1; D call uncertain. The V and J ends lost 0 bases and 7 bases respectively, with 17 bases between them. The CDR3 has 16 residues. CDR1 and CDR2 (germline): SGHRS, YFSETQ. CDR3 residues: CASSLVADGSGNEQFF. Written as DNA, the CDR3 is TGCGCCAGCAGCTTGGTGGCCGACGGATCCGGGAATGAGCAGTTCTTC.

This clone was counted once. The genes are TRBV11-3 and TRBJ1-1; D is uncertain. The CDR3 extends over 12 amino acids. Germline CDR1 is SGHNT and CDR2 is YENEEA. V lost 6 bases to trimming and J lost 8 bases, with 13 bases between them. The DNA for the CDR3 is TGTGCCAGCAGTTTGGGCTTGGGGGAAGCTTTCTTT. Its translation is CASSLGLGEAFF.

V usage is TRBV5-1 and J usage is TRBJ1-1, with D perhaps matching TRBD1 (6 bases). V lost 2 bases and J lost 0, with 8 bases in between. CDR1 is SGHRS, CDR2 YFSETQ, per germline. The length of the CDR3 is 14 residues. CDR3 loop: CASSFTGLNTEAFF. CDR3 in DNA: TGCGCCAGCAGCTTTACAGGGTTGAACACTGAAGCTTTCTTT.

The genes are TRBV4-3 and TRBJ2-1; unclear D gene. The germline V gene encodes CDR1 LGHNA and CDR2 YSLEER. Trimming removed 2 bases from V and 10 bases from J, with 15 bases in between. This CDR3 contains 14 residues. The CDR3 DNA follows: TGCGCCAGCAGCCAATCTTTTCCCGAAAGCGAGCAGTTCTTC. Translation gives CASSQSFPESEQFF.

The rearrangement links TRBV9 to TRBJ2-1, with a tentative D call TRBD1 (6 bases). The V gene's germline CDR1 is SGDLS and CDR2 YYNGEE. V lost 2 bases and J 10 bases, leaving 10 bases between the germline ends. There are 12 residues in the CDR3. The CDR3 nucleotides are TGTGCCAGCAGCGTCTCAGGGGAAGAGCAGTTCTTC. It is translated as CASSVSGEEQFF.

The table lists this clone with a few counts. The chain combines TRBV7-2 with TRBJ2-2; D is possibly TRBD1 (5 bases). CDR1 is SGHTA, CDR2 FQGNSA, per germline. The CDR3 is 15 amino acids. Deletions cut 2 bases from V and 6 bases from J, with 13 bases between. The CDR3 bases are TGTGCCAGCAGCTTACTTAAGGGGAAGGCCGGGGAGCTGTTTTTT. This codes for CASSLLKGKAGELFF.

The rearrangement links TRBV11-3 to TRBJ1-1; D uncertain. The germline gives CDR1 SGHNT, CDR2 YENEEA. V was pared by 5 bases and J by 5 bases, with 12 bases between. The CDR3 loop spans 13 amino acids. CDR3 amino acids: CASSRTRGTEAFF. For the CDR3, the DNA is TGTGCCAGCAGCCGCACTCGAGGGACTGAAGCTTTCTTT.